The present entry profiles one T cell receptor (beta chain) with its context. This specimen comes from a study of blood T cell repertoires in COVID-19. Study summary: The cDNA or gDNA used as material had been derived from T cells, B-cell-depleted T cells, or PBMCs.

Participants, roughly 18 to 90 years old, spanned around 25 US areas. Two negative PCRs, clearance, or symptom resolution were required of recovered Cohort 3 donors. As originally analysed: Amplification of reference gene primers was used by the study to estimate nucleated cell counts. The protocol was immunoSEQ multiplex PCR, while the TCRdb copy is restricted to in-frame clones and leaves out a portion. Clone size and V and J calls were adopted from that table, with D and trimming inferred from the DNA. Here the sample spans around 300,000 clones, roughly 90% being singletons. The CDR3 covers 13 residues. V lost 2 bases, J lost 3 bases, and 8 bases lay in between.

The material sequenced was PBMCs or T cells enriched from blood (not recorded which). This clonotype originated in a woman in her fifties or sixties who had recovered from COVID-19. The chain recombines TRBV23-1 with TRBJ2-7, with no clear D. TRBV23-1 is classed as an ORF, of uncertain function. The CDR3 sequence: CASSQQSGYEQYF. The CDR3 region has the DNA TGCGCCAGCAGTCAACAGTCGGGCTACGAGCAGTACTTC.